Listed here are 13 T cell receptor beta chains from one sample, sequenced in a study of shared clonotypes between healthy human individuals. Sequenced by immunoSEQ multiplex PCR; TCRdb stores in-frame clones only, minus some. This sample has 2 million to 2.5 million clones, with 93% found just once. Sequencing was performed on naive CD4+ T cells from PBMCs. Stated subset: CD45RA+ positively selected. The receptors come from a man aged 18-30 years in good health. Some clones in this sample may be carry-over from other donors' samples.

CDR3 in amino acids: CSVRKTRLLGSVSYEQYF. In DNA form, the CDR3 reads TGCAGCGTCCGAAAGACTAGATTGTTGGGCAGTGTCTCCTACGAGCAGTACTTC. V usage is TRBV29-1 and J usage is TRBJ2-7; D might be TRBD2 (6 bases). The CDR3 runs to 18 residues. The germline V gene has CDR1 SQVTM and CDR2 ANQGSEA. V dropped 6 bases and J dropped 0 bases, with 27 bases sitting between them.

The J gene is TRBJ1-4, the V gene TRBV7-2; D call uncertain. Germline V gene data show CDR1 as SGHTA and CDR2 as FQGNSA. CDR3 length equals 15 residues. V lost 2 bases and J lost 3, with 10 bases in between. The DNA of the CDR3 is TGTGCCAGCAGCTTATTCCAGGCTCCTAATGAAAAACTGTTTTTT. Translating gives CASSLFQAPNEKLFF.

This sequence joins TRBV11-2 and TRBJ1-6; D uncertain. This CDR3 is 14 amino acids long. V gave up 7 bases and J gave up 6 bases, with 13 bases separating them. CDR1 is SGHAT, CDR2 FQNNGV, per germline. This CDR3 reads CASTPRVSNSPLHF. Written as DNA, the CDR3 is TGTGCCAGCACCCCTCGCGTCTCTAATTCACCCCTCCACTTT.

This chain connects TRBV7-3 to TRBJ2-3, with 7 bases identical to TRBD1. Germline V CDR1 and CDR2: SGHTA, FQGTGA. After removal of 5 bases from V and 1 base from J, the junction contained 6 bases not matched to a gene. The CDR3 sequence is 15 residues long. This chain's CDR3 is CASSNRQGGTDTQYF. CDR3 nucleotide sequence: TGTGCCAGCAGCAATCGACAGGGAGGCACAGATACGCAGTATTTT. Filled out from reference TRBV7-3 and TRBJ2-3, the complete variable domain reads GAGVSQTPSNKVTEKGKYVELRCDPISGHTALYWYRQSLGQGPEFLIYFQGTGAADDSGLPNDRFFAVRPEGSVSTLKIQRTERGDSAVYLCASSNRQGGTDTQYFGPGTRLTVL.

The chain is built from TRBV2 and TRBJ2-2, with a tentative D call TRBD1 (5 bases). V lost 6 bases to trimming and J lost 4 bases, with 9 bases between them. The CDR3 loop spans 13 amino acids. Germline V gene sequence: CDR1 SNHLY, CDR2 FYNNEI. Here the CDR3 reads CASSDRFTGELFF. Here the CDR3 DNA reads TGTGCCAGCAGCGACAGATTCACCGGGGAGCTGTTTTTT.

V is TRBV10-3 and J is TRBJ2-7; the D gene is possibly TRBD1 (6 bases). Per germline, CDR1 ENHRY and CDR2 SYGVKD. CDR3 length: 14 amino acids. V lost 4 bases, J lost 2 bases, and 12 bases lay in between. The CDR3 is CAISGQGRPYEQYF. The CDR3 bases are TGTGCCATCAGTGGTCAGGGGCGCCCCTACGAGCAGTACTTC.

V gene TRBV19 combines with J gene TRBJ2-2; the D is unclear. V was trimmed by 7 bases and J by 1 base, leaving 7 bases between them. This CDR3 is 13 amino acids long. Germline V gene sequence: CDR1 LNHDA, CDR2 SQIVND (reference sequence). The CDR3 sequence is CASTPWNTGELFF. In DNA form, the CDR3 reads TGTGCCAGTACCCCATGGAACACCGGGGAGCTGTTTTTT.

The chain joins TRBV29-1 to TRBJ2-1, with TRBD2 identical over 14 bases. The CDR3 is 14 amino acids. V shed 5 bases and J 8 bases; nucleotides not matched to a gene: 5. Germline assignment: CDR1 SQVTM and CDR2 ANQGSEA. The CDR3 DNA sequence: TGCAGCGTTTGGACTAGCGGGAGGAATGATGAGCAGTTCTTC. Protein: CSVWTSGRNDEQFF.

The chain joins TRBV6-6 to TRBJ1-3; no clear D gene. Trimming removed 3 bases from V and 3 bases from J, with 9 bases in between. Germline CDR1 MNHNY, CDR2 SVGAGI (reference sequence). The CDR3 runs to 14 residues. The CDR3 region is CASSYTARGNTIYF. CDR3 DNA sequence: TGTGCCAGCAGTTATACAGCTCGTGGAAACACCATATATTTT.

Concerning this clone itself: Other DNA sequences in the sample encode the same CDR3. The V call is TRBV2, the J call TRBJ2-2; no firm D call. Germline lookup yields CDR1 SNHLY and CDR2 FYNNEI. The CDR3 totals 13 residues. V lost 4 bases, J lost 2 bases, and 5 bases lay in between. The CDR3 bases are TGTGCCAGCAGTGTAGGTAACACCGGGGAGCTGTTTTTT. Its translation is CASSVGNTGELFF.

V gene TRBV18 combines with J gene TRBJ1-1; D might be TRBD1 (5 bases). The CDR3 runs 15 residues. Germline V gene lookup returns CDR1 KGHSH and CDR2 LQKENI. The ends were cut back, 3 bases at V and 2 bases at J, with 13 bases in the middle. The CDR3 coding sequence is TGTGCCAGCTCACCCTACGGGACGGCTAACACTGAAGCTTTCTTT. It codes for CASSPYGTANTEAFF.

The chain joins TRBV4-2 to TRBJ2-7; 10 positions match TRBD2. The germline gives CDR1 LGHNA, CDR2 YNFKEQ. V shed 4 bases, J shed 4 bases, and the junction held 16 bases outside the gene matches. The CDR3 totals 18 residues. This CDR3 reads CASSRRIRSSGSTYEQYF. CDR3 in DNA: TGTGCCAGCAGCCGCCGGATCCGTTCTAGCGGGAGTACTTACGAGCAGTACTTC.

This chain links TRBV7-2 with TRBJ2-5; D may be TRBD1 (5 bases). The V and J ends lost 4 bases and 2 bases respectively, with 11 bases between them. Per the germline V gene, CDR1 is SGHTA and CDR2 is FQGNSA. The length of the CDR3 is 14 residues. The CDR3 region is CASSSQRGQETQYF. CDR3 coding DNA: TGTGCCAGCAGCTCCCAAAGGGGACAAGAGACCCAGTACTTC.